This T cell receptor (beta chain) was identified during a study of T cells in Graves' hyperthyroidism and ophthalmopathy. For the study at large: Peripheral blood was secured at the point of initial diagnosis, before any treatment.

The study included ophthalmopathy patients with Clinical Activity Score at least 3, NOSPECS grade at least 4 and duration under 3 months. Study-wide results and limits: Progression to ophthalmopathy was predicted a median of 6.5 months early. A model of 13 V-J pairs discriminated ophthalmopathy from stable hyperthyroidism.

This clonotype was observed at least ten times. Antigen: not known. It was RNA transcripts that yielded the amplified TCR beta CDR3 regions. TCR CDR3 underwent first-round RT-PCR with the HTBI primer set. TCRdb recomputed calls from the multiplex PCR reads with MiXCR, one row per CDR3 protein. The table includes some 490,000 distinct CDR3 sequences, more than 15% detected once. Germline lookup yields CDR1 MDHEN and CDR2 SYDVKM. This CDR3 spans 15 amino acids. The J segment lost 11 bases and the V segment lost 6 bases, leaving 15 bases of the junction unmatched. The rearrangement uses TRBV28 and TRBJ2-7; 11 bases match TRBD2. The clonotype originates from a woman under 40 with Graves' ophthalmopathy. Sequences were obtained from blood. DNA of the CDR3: TGTGCCAGCAGCGGAAGGGGGACTAGCGGCTTTGGGGAGTACTTC. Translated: CASSGRGTSGFGEYF.